This T cell receptor (beta chain) was recovered during a study of blood T cell repertoires in COVID-19 (dated by TCRdb to 2018 to 2021). Regarding the research as a whole: Samples from collaborators originated in the United States, Italy and Spain and spanned both the acute and convalescent phases of COVID-19. The prospective study material was composed of cDNA or gDNA derived from T cells, B-cell-depleted T cells, or PBMCs. Deeply sampled blood TCRbeta repertoires from subjects exposed to, actively infected with, or recovered from COVID-19 were included in the dataset. The repertoires were made available in a free public database intended to serve as a resource for research on the immune response to SARS-CoV-2. Samples were obtained from the ongoing ImmuneRACE study (first 160 participants) and from some 1,200 subjects provided by 6 global collaborators. The sample metadata nearly always contained a de-identified subject ID, COVID-19 status, age in years and sex. Where available, HLA class I and class II types were taken from metadata supplied by the sample provider and were not determined by assay-based typing.

The research as a whole found: The quantity of clinical and demographic metadata differed by source and by participant and was supplied without curation.

Worth noting for this clone: There is no known antigen for this receptor. Base qualities are not recorded, but no much larger clone differs from it by a single base.

The immunoSEQ Assay, a bias-controlled multiplex PCR, was used to amplify TCRbeta CDR3 regions from genomic DNA. Per the authors' processing: The number of nucleated cells in each sample was estimated by amplification of reference gene primers within the assay. To quantify the absolute abundance of each unique TCRbeta CDR3 rearrangement, sequence reads were collapsed and filtered. For each sample, productive Simpson clonality was calculated as the square root of Simpson's diversity index across productive rearrangements. TCRdb obtained this table from immuneACCESS and retained in-frame rearrangements with V and J assigned. These tables miss some clones; where compared with another copy, unresolved V genes account for less than half of the shortfall, and the remainder is unexplained. That table supplies the V and J calls and clone size; D and trimming were determined from the DNA. In this sample the table shows under 400,000 clones, roughly nine tenths of which occur a single time. The biggest ten clones account for 3.5% to 4% of the sample.

One collaborating source in Seattle enrolled patients during active infection and followed them longitudinally through the course of disease. Each collaborating institution followed its own protocols to collect whole blood in K2EDTA tubes. For TCRbeta analysis, collaborator samples were shipped as frozen whole blood, as isolated PBMCs, or as DNA extracted from either sample type. V was cut back by 6 bases and J by 7 bases, leaving a gap of 14 bases between them. The CDR3 numbers 13 residues from cysteine through phenylalanine. Solely the CDR3 DNA is kept, with 39 bases framed from the first base. Sequencing was carried out using peripheral blood. The receptor chain draws on TRBV12-3 or TRBV12-4 and TRBJ2-3, with the D gene not clear enough to name. The source is a woman aged 55-69 years with COVID-19, enrolled during active disease. Here the CDR3 is given as CASRPSPYHTQYF. The DNA sequence follows: TGTGCCAGCAGGCCGAGCCCCTATCATACGCAGTATTTT.